These 7 T cell receptor beta chains were all obtained from the same sample, sequenced in a study of shared clonotypes between healthy human individuals. Data came from immunoSEQ multiplex PCR; TCRdb stores just in-frame clones and leaves some out. This table has about 1.5 million clones, around 98% appearing once. Sequencing used naive CD4+ T cells sorted from blood. Subset noted: CD45RA+ positively selected. The receptors derive from a man aged 25-45 years in good health.

The chain combines TRBV27 with TRBJ2-1; D may be TRBD2 (7 bases). Germline V gives CDR1 MNHEY, CDR2 SMNVEV (reference sequence). Trimming stripped 2 bases from V and 6 bases from J, with 14 bases between. This CDR3 contains 15 residues. CDR3 sequence: CASSLRAGEGNEQFF. CDR3 bases: TGTGCCAGCAGTTTACGGGCAGGGGAGGGCAATGAGCAGTTCTTC.

The rearrangement links TRBV11-2 to TRBJ2-3; 9 positions agree with TRBD1. Germline V gene lookup returns CDR1 SGHAT and CDR2 FQNNGV. The CDR3 is 15 residues long. V was pared by 5 bases and J by 2 bases, with 5 bases of the junction left unmatched. The DNA of the CDR3 is TGTGCCAGCAGCCCATGGACAGGGGTCACAGATACGCAGTATTTT. It yields the protein CASSPWTGVTDTQYF.

This clone has just one count. The rearrangement uses TRBV6-1 and TRBJ1-2; 7 nucleotides align to TRBD1. Germline V CDR1 and CDR2: MNHNS, SASEGT. The CDR3 extends over 12 amino acids. Germline trimming cut 8 bases from V and 4 bases from J; bases unmatched to any gene: 4. CDR3 in DNA: TGTGCCAGCTCGACAGGGTTCTATGGCTACACCTTC. Translation: CASSTGFYGYTF.

Concerning this clone itself: This same CDR3 is encoded by further DNA sequences in the sample. The V call is TRBV9, the J call TRBJ2-7; D is possibly TRBD1 or TRBD2 (5 bases each). The CDR3 runs 13 residues. Germline values: CDR1 SGDLS, CDR2 YYNGEE. Trimming left V 3 bases short and J 0 bases short, with 7 bases between. The CDR3 bases are TGTGCCAGCAGCGCGGGGCCCTCCTACGAGCAGTACTTC. Protein sequence: CASSAGPSYEQYF.

The chain joins TRBV7-2 to TRBJ2-3; 11 bases agree with TRBD2. In germline, CDR1 is SGHTA, CDR2 FQGNSA. The trim removed 5 bases at V and 5 bases at J, leaving 9 bases unmatched. This CDR3 comprises 16 residues. The CDR3 protein is CASSPHSGRALDTQYF. DNA for the CDR3: TGTGCCAGCAGCCCACATAGCGGGAGGGCCTTAGATACGCAGTATTTT.

The rearrangement uses TRBV2 and TRBJ2-5; weak D call: TRBD2 (6 bases). The V gene's germline CDR1 is SNHLY and CDR2 FYNNEI. There are 14 residues in the CDR3. The germline V and J ends were trimmed by 7 bases and 6 bases, with 18 bases remaining between them. The CDR3 nucleotides are TGTGCCAGCACCGAGGGACTGGAGGTGAAGACCCAGTACTTC. This sequence encodes CASTEGLEVKTQYF.

The chain has TRBV7-2 and TRBJ2-7, with TRBD2 as a possible D gene (6 bases). The CDR3 loop spans 15 amino acids. V was trimmed by 5 bases and J by 0 bases, leaving 14 bases between them. CDR1 and CDR2 from the germline V gene are SGHTA and FQGNSA. The CDR3 region is CASSTDAGNSYEQYF. CDR3 bases: TGTGCCAGCAGCACGGACGCGGGAAACTCCTACGAGCAGTACTTC.